These 6 T cell receptor beta chains originate from one sample sequenced in a study of human T cells and chemical hapten exposure. TCRdb reprocessed the RACE reads with MiXCR, giving one entry per CDR3 protein. The sample records more than 80,000 distinct CDR3 sequences, about 10% being singletons. The time point denotes: patch test 2, 6 weeks after DPC sensitization. As to treatment: therapeutic diphenylcyclopropenone sensitization with weekly scalp DPC. Sequencing was performed on whole blood, taken in connection with sensitization to the hapten diphenylcyclopropenone (DPC). The receptor set was obtained from a woman between 45 and 60 years old with alopecia areata. Some clones in this sample may be carry-over from other donors' samples.

This clonotype was detected only a few times. The chain employs TRBV29-1 and TRBJ2-6; a weak D match, TRBD2 (5 bases). Per the germline V gene, CDR1 is SQVTM and CDR2 is ANQGSEA. This CDR3 has 13 residues. The V and J ends lost 8 bases and 3 bases respectively, with 11 bases between them. The CDR3 region has the DNA TGCAGCACGTGGGAGATTGGGGCCAACGTCCTGACTTTC. It yields the protein CSTWEIGANVLTF.

This clonotype was recorded at least ten times. The V gene is TRBV20-1, the J gene TRBJ2-1, with a possible D match to TRBD2 (5 bases). V was clipped by 3 bases and J by 9 bases, with 9 bases between them. The CDR3 consists of 11 residues. CDR1 and CDR2 from the germline V gene are DFQATT and SNEGSKA (reference sequence). The CDR3 region is CSASFGIEQFF. For the CDR3, the DNA is TGCAGTGCTAGTTTCGGGATTGAGCAGTTCTTC.

V gene TRBV6-2 or TRBV6-3 combines with J gene TRBJ1-1; the match to TRBD1 covers 7 bases. The CDR3 contains 16 residues. Germline lookup yields CDR1 MNHEY and CDR2 SVGEGT. V shed 3 bases and J 0 bases; nucleotides not matched to a gene: 7. CDR3 nucleotide sequence: TGTGCCAGCAGTTATGACAGGGCCCGGATGAACACTGAAGCTTTCTTT. It codes for CASSYDRARMNTEAFF.

V gene TRBV11-2 combines with J gene TRBJ1-1; D is perhaps TRBD1 (6 bases). The V gene's germline CDR1 is SGHAT and CDR2 FQNNGV. The germline V and J ends were trimmed by 0 bases and 1 base, with 12 bases remaining between them. The CDR3 extends over 16 amino acids. CDR3 coding DNA: TGTGCCAGCAGCTTAGATGGAACAGGGTGGAACACTGAAGCTTTCTTT. Amino acid sequence: CASSLDGTGWNTEAFF. The full variable domain, rest sourced from reference TRBV11-2 and TRBJ1-1, is EAGVAQSPRYKIIEKRQSVAFWCNPISGHATLYWYQQILGQGPKLLIQFQNNGVVDDSQLPKDRFSAERLKGVDSTLKIQPAKLEDSAVYLCASSLDGTGWNTEAFFGQGTRLTVV.

In this sample, this clonotype turned up a few times. This chain links TRBV5-1 with TRBJ2-1; no reliable D call. V was trimmed by 1 base and J by 7 bases, leaving 6 bases between them. CDR1 is SGHRS, CDR2 YFSETQ, per germline. The CDR3 totals 12 residues. In DNA form, the CDR3 reads TGCGCCAGCAGCTTGACGCAAAATGAGCAGTTCTTC. Protein sequence: CASSLTQNEQFF.

This clonotype has ten or more counts. The rearrangement uses TRBV28 and TRBJ2-4; TRBD2 agrees at 7 bases. V lost 5 bases and J lost 16; bases outside the gene matches: 11. This CDR3 comprises 12 residues. Germline lookup yields CDR1 MDHEN and CDR2 SYDVKM. The chain's CDR3 is CASSPPHRGVYF. In DNA form, the CDR3 reads TGTGCCAGCAGTCCCCCTCACCGGGGGGTCTACTTC.